This entry describes one TCR beta chain. This clone's antigen is unknown. No much larger clonotype is one base removed from it; base qualities were not supplied. The donors were 40 or so Caucasian individuals from Russia, aged roughly 6 to 100 years, who were systemically healthy. Each donor gave ten milliliters of peripheral blood, drawn into EDTA-treated Vacutainer tubes. Ficoll-Paque density-gradient centrifugation was used to isolate PBMCs, with at least 6 million per sample. Total RNA was extracted from PBMCs with Trizol reagent, with at least 5.5 micrograms obtained per sample. For every donor, flow cytometry on a PBMC aliquot measured the percentage of naive CD45RAhigh/CD27high T cells. This sample stems from a study of blood T cells in healthy people across ages (dated by TCRdb to the mid-2010s). With regard to the full study: In model experiments, roughly one uniquely barcoded TCR beta cDNA molecule per two T cells was captured by template switching. The donors were split into four age groups: young (average around 15 years), middle-aged (roughly 39), aged (62) and long-lived (about 82). For two donors (one aged 18 to 30 and one aged 80 or older), the study analyzed two additional independent replicas of 1 million unique cDNA reads from the same blood draw. Donors of different ages were randomly distributed across sequencing lanes to avoid experimental bias. Age-related changes in TCR beta repertoire diversity were measured in the study by deep sequencing normalized with unique cDNA molecular identifiers. The study at large found these results: Observed TCR beta diversity per million T cells fell roughly linearly with age, and a significant reduction was already apparent by age around 39. Compared with the aged group, more naive CD4+ T cells, fewer expanded clones and increased TCR diversity were shown by the long-lived group, suggesting age selection. Estimates of total diversity based on one million sequenced T cells were regarded as lower bounds and as underestimates. Because profiling used bulk unsorted PBMCs, naive and antigen-experienced compartments could not be compared conclusively. Observed TCR beta diversity correlated strongly with the percentage of naive T cells measured by flow cytometry. Donor CMV infection status was unknown, potentially confounding age-related changes in expanded clonotypes.

The CDR3 covers 13 residues, taking in both the cysteine and the phenylalanine. The DNA shown is the 39-base CDR3, in frame from base 1. Taken from the germline V gene, the CDR1 and CDR2 loops are SQVTM and ANQGSEA. Libraries were constructed by 5' RACE. The sample was run on an Illumina HiSeq 2500. A second about 6 to 11 cycle PCR used a sample-barcoded 5' primer and a J-beta primer mix. A template-switch 5' adaptor carrying 12 random nucleotides introduced a unique molecular identifier onto each TCR beta cDNA molecule. Each sample yielded at least 3 million CDR3-containing paired-end reads. First-strand cDNA synthesis was performed from all RNA using the Mint cDNA synthesis kit, with priming by a TRBC-specific oligonucleotide. All cDNA was treated with uracil-DNA glycosylase and then went through a first 18-cycle PCR with the universal primers M1SS and BC2_uni_R. The paper's processing steps were these. For normalization, 1 million high-quality reads were randomly selected from each sample, with every read carrying a distinct molecular identifier. Reads sharing molecular identifiers were discarded rather than binned into consensus sequences. MiTCR, run with a Q25 quality threshold and the strictest error-elimination algorithm, handled CDR3 identification, clonotype clustering and error correction. Lower-bound total TCR beta diversity was estimated with a nonparametric unseen species model using Euler transformation. Using fastp at Q25 and MiXCR, TCRdb reprocessed the public reads and kept productive beta chains. Entries that share a CDR3 protein sequence are merged under the most common genes and DNA. TCRdb assigned the V and J calls; the authors' analysis was not used. Counted in this sample were more than 800,000 distinct CDR3 sequences; around 43% of them appeared once. In total, the top ten clones hold 15% to 20% of the sample.

This sequence uses TRBV29-1 and TRBJ2-7, and 7 junction bases match TRBD2. Matching the DNA end better, TRBJ2-5 makes the J call doubtful. The source of this sequence is a woman aged 60-75 years in good health. Material for sequencing was blood. The bases are TGCAGCGTTGGGTGGGGGGGAGGAGAGACCCAGTACTTC. Its coded protein is CSVGWGGGETQYF.